The 14 T cell receptor beta chains listed next were all sequenced from one sample in a study of PD-1 blockade in classical Hodgkin lymphoma. Autologous stem cell transplantation was followed by relapse in every patient, and brentuximab vedotin exposure varied. Measured with immunoSEQ multiplex PCR; TCRdb has only the in-frame clones, and not every one. The sample has tens of thousands of clones; around 81% are singletons. Sequenced here: peripheral blood mononuclear cells (PBMCs), sampled before the second cycle of nivolumab. The receptors stem from a human donor with classical Hodgkin lymphoma.

The genes are TRBV27 and TRBJ2-7, with D tentatively TRBD2 (6 bases). CDR3 size: 12 residues. Germline CDR1 and CDR2: MNHEY and SMNVEV (reference sequence). Trimming removed 4 bases at V and 6 bases at J, with 10 bases between. The DNA for the CDR3 is TGTGCCAGCAGTTGGCGGGGTGGCGAGCAGTACTTC. It is translated as CASSWRGGEQYF.

The V and J genes are TRBV19 and TRBJ2-7; no clear D gene. V was clipped by 2 bases and J by 3 bases, with 11 bases between them. Per germline, CDR1 LNHDA and CDR2 SQIVND (reference sequence). This CDR3 has 14 amino acids. The CDR3, as DNA: TGTGCCAGTAGTATAACCTATGGAGACTACGAGCAGTACTTC. Protein sequence: CASSITYGDYEQYF.

This clone showed up just a few times. V and J are TRBV30 and TRBJ1-1; D may be TRBD1 (5 bases). The CDR3 has 16 amino acids. Trimming stripped 2 bases from V and 4 bases from J, with 20 bases between. Germline V gives CDR1 GTSNPN, CDR2 SVGIG (reference sequence). CDR3 sequence: CAWSKGAPTRRTEAFF. The DNA for the CDR3 is TGTGCCTGGAGTAAAGGGGCCCCCACGAGGCGCACTGAAGCTTTCTTT. The whole variable domain, remainder taken from reference TRBV30 and TRBJ1-1, is SQTIHQWPATLVQPVGSPLSLECTVEGTSNPNLYWYRQAAGRGLQLLFYSVGIGQISSEVPQNLSASRPQDRQFILSSKKLLLSDSGFYLCAWSKGAPTRRTEAFFGQGTRLTVV.

The chain employs TRBV27 and TRBJ2-6; D gene ambiguous. V was pared by 7 bases and J by 0 bases, with 7 bases between. Germline CDR1 and CDR2: MNHEY and SMNVEV (reference sequence). The CDR3 spans 14 residues. The CDR3 DNA follows: TGTGCCAGCAAAAGGGCCTCTGGGGCCAACGTCCTGACTTTC. It yields the protein CASKRASGANVLTF. The variable domain in full, completed from reference TRBV27 and TRBJ2-6, reads EAQVTQNPRYLITVTGKKLTVTCSQNMNHEYMSWYRQDPGLGLRQIYYSMNVEVTDKGDVPEGYKVSRKEKRNFPLILESPSPNQTSLYFCASKRASGANVLTFGAGSRLTVL.

The chain joins TRBV19 to TRBJ2-6; D is unresolved. The CDR3 has 14 residues. Germline V lookup: CDR1 LNHDA, CDR2 SQIVND (reference sequence). V shed 5 bases and J shed 4 bases, with 9 bases lying between them. CDR3 sequence reads: CASSSLGGANVLTF. The DNA of the CDR3 is TGTGCCAGTAGTTCCCTGGGAGGGGCCAACGTCCTGACTTTC.

In this sample, this clone turned up a few times. The chain recombines TRBV6-1 with TRBJ2-7; no clear D gene. The germline V gene has CDR1 MNHNS and CDR2 SASEGT. This CDR3 contains 13 residues. The ends were cut back, 10 bases at V and 3 bases at J, with 16 bases in the middle. In DNA form, the CDR3 reads TGTGCCACCTCCCGGGCCCTAGGCTACGAGCAGTACTTC. This translates into CATSRALGYEQYF.

This clone is a singleton in its sample. V and J are TRBV28 and TRBJ1-5; D ambiguous. The CDR3 spans 14 residues. Germline lookup yields CDR1 MDHEN and CDR2 SYDVKM. The ends were cut back, 1 base at V and 3 bases at J, with 7 bases in the middle. CDR3 residues: CASSLYRANQPQHF. CDR3 sequence (DNA): TGTGCCAGCAGTTTATATAGGGCCAATCAGCCCCAGCATTTT.

The chain's CDR3 is CASSELPDYEQYF. In DNA, the CDR3 is TGCGCCAGCAGTGAGCTCCCAGACTACGAGCAGTACTTC. The chain employs TRBV10-2 and TRBJ2-7; the D is unclear. V was pared by 2 bases and J by 3 bases, with 8 bases between. This CDR3 spans 13 amino acids. CDR1 is WSHSY, CDR2 SAAADI, per germline.

This chain joins TRBV6-1 and TRBJ2-7; 12 nucleotides line up with TRBD2. J lost 1 base, V lost 2 bases, and 12 bases had no gene match. The germline gives CDR1 MNHNS, CDR2 SASEGT. The CDR3 extends over 19 amino acids. This CDR3 reads CASSESRRGLAGLSYEQYF. CDR3 DNA sequence: TGTGCCAGCAGTGAATCGCGACGCGGACTAGCGGGATTGTCCTACGAGCAGTACTTC.

This clone was observed a handful of times. The chain employs TRBV2 and TRBJ2-5; 8 nucleotides agree with TRBD1. Trimming cost V 4 bases and J 4 bases; bases outside gene matches: 5. This CDR3 has 14 amino acids. Germline CDR1 SNHLY, CDR2 FYNNEI. The CDR3 DNA is TGTGCCAGCAGTGGACAGGGGCTTGCAGAGACCCAGTACTTC. As protein: CASSGQGLAETQYF.

V usage is TRBV6-5 and J usage is TRBJ2-7; 10 nucleotides align to TRBD2. CDR3 length: 14 amino acids. Looked up from germline, CDR1 is MNHEY and CDR2 is SVGAGI. J gave up 2 bases and V 6 bases, and 4 bases lay outside the gene matches. Here the CDR3 DNA reads TGTGCCAGCAGCGGAGCGGGAGGGGCCTACGAGCAGTACTTC. Amino acid sequence: CASSGAGGAYEQYF.

The chain combines TRBV4-1 with TRBJ2-4; tentatively, D is TRBD2 (5 bases). V lost 0 bases, J lost 8 bases, and 23 bases lay in between. Per germline, CDR1 MGHRA and CDR2 YSYEKL. This CDR3 is built from 18 residues. CDR3 DNA sequence: TGCGCCAGCAGCCAAGATCGGCACCAGGTGGGAGTGGGAGACATTCAGTACTTC. This encodes CASSQDRHQVGVGDIQYF.

The chain employs TRBV28 and TRBJ2-1; D uncertain. CDR1 and CDR2 from the germline V gene are MDHEN and SYDVKM. The CDR3 runs 13 residues. Trimming removed 6 bases from V and 10 bases from J, with 16 bases in between. The CDR3 DNA is TGTGCCAGCAGCCCTACTCTTCTGCGGGAGCAGTTCTTC. The encoded protein is CASSPTLLREQFF.

This clone turned up a few times. In DNA, the CDR3 is TGTGCCTGGAGGTTTTGGGACAGATACGAGCAGTACTTC. It is translated as CAWRFWDRYEQYF. The chain carries TRBV30 and TRBJ2-7; TRBD1 matches at 7 bases. V was clipped by 3 bases and J by 4 bases; unmatched bases: 6. Germline lookup yields CDR1 GTSNPN and CDR2 SVGIG (reference sequence). This CDR3 is 13 amino acids long. The full variable domain, its missing parts supplied by reference TRBV30 and TRBJ2-7, is SQTIHQWPATLVQPVGSPLSLECTVEGTSNPNLYWYRQAAGRGLQLLFYSVGIGQISSEVPQNLSASRPQDRQFILSSKKLLLSDSGFYLCAWRFWDRYEQYFGPGTRLTVT.